The rows below give T cell receptor beta chains drawn from one sample of a study of blood T cell repertoires in COVID-19. Libraries were prepared by immunoSEQ multiplex PCR; TCRdb keeps only in-frame clonotypes and omits some of them. This table holds under 250,000 clones, about 84% found once. Sequencing input: peripheral blood. The receptor source for this set is a woman at least 80 years old with COVID-19, enrolled during active disease. CDR3s include the opening cysteine and the closing phenylalanine or tryptophan. D genes are given only for firm matches. Not all rows give a size; the values are once, few, many and, for expanded clones, a class.

d_call j_call v_call clone_size cdr3_nt cdr3_aa
. TRBJ1-6 TRBV7-2 . TGTGCCAGCAGCCAAACCCAGGGCGACTCACCCCTCCACTTT CASSQTQGDSPLHF
TRBD1 TRBJ1-1 TRBV11-2 . TGTGCCAGCAGCTTCGCGCAGGGGGCGTCTGGCACTGAAGCTTTCTTT CASSFAQGASGTEAFF
. TRBJ1-6 TRBV2 few TGTGCCAGCGTGACTCCCAAAGGAAGCTCCTATAATTCACCCCTCCACTTT CASVTPKGSSYNSPLHF
. TRBJ2-7 TRBV3-1/TRBV3-2 . TGTGCCAGCAGCCAATCACCGGGACTCTCCTACGAGCAGTACTTC CASSQSPGLSYEQYF
. TRBJ1-6 TRBV19 . TGTGCCAGTAAGTTCAAACTCCGGGACTCGTCACCCCTCCACTTT CASKFKLRDSSPLHF
TRBD1 TRBJ1-1 TRBV6-5 . TGTGCCAGCAGGGCACAGGGGGCGGGCACTGAAGCTTTCTTT CASRAQGAGTEAFF
. TRBJ1-1 TRBV20-1 . TGCAGTACGGGGAGGACTGAAGCTTTCTTT CSTGRTEAFF
. TRBJ2-3 TRBV5-1 . TGCGCCAGCAGCTTGGCTCCTCCGACAGATACGCAGTATTTT CASSLAPPTDTQYF
TRBD1 TRBJ2-5 TRBV18 . TGTGCCAGCTCACCTGGGACAGGAGGAGAGACCCAGTACTTC CASSPGTGGETQYF
. TRBJ1-1 TRBV10-3 . TGTGCCATCACGTCAGGGGTTGTCGCTGAAGCTTTCTTT CAITSGVVAEAFF
TRBD1 TRBJ1-5 TRBV5-6 . TGTGCCAGCAGCTCTTCCCCGTACCGGGACAGGAGCAATCAGCCCCAGCATTTT CASSSSPYRDRSNQPQHF